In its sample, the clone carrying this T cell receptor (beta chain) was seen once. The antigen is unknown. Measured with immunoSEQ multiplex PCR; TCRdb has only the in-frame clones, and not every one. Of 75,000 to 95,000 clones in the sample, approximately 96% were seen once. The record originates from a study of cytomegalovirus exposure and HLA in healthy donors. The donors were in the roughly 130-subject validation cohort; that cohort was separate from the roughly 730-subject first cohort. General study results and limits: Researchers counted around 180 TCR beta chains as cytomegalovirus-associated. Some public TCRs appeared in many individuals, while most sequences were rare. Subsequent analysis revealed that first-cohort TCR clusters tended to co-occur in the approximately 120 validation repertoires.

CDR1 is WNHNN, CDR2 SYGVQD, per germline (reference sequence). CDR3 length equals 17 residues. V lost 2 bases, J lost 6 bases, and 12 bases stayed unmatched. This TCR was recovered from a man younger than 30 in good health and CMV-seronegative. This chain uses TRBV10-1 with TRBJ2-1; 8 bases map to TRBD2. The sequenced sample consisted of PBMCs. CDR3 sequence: CASSEPSLAGRGNEQFF. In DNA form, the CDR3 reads TGCGCCAGCAGTGAGCCCAGTTTAGCGGGAAGGGGCAATGAGCAGTTCTTC.